This record looks at one T cell receptor (beta chain) sequence and its context. No antigen is known for it. CDR1 MNHEY and CDR2 SVGAGI come from the germline V gene. V lost 5 bases, J lost 6 bases, and 13 bases stayed unmatched. The CDR3 extends over 15 amino acids. These data originate in a study of shared clonotypes between healthy human individuals. Study-level background: Three plates each covered CD4 naive and memory; CD8 naive two, CD8 memory one.

A deep-level run was used for the assay. The authors distributed each subset's genomic DNA evenly over several immunoSEQ plates. This table comes from immunoSEQ multiplex PCR, and its TCRdb copy is limited to in-frame clones, with some not included. The table records approximately 2,000,000 clones, just under 95% of them present only once. The naive CD8 subset, CD45RO-negative cells positively selected for CCR7, excluded terminally differentiated effector memory CD45RA+ cells. Study-wide findings and caveats: Even with large depth, rarefaction showed that sorted-subset sequencing was incomplete.

The TCR was taken from a man aged 18 to 35 in good health. Some clones in this sample may be carry-over from other donors' samples. The chain is built from TRBV6-5 and TRBJ2-7; TRBD2 matches 7 bases. The sample was naive CD8+ T cells from PBMCs. CDR3 region: CASSPLWGGEGEQYF. In DNA, the CDR3 is TGTGCCAGCAGTCCGCTGTGGGGGGGAGAAGGCGAGCAGTACTTC.